Here is one TCR beta chain with its context. Its antigen is currently not known. Qualities for individual bases were not recorded, and no much larger clone is one base off. TCR CDR3 regions were amplified from genomic DNA by multiplex PCR using the deep immunoSEQ assay. For each cell subset, the extracted genomic DNA was distributed evenly across all wells of several immunoSEQ 96-well plates, and each plate served as one replicate. For sorted subsets, each replicate PCR was loaded with approximately 0.2 ug genomic DNA, equivalent to 25,000 to 30,000 T cell genomes. The purified libraries were quantified using a Qubit 3.0 fluorometer, sized with a Bioanalyzer 2100, and then quantified again using the KAPA Library Quantification kit. Every immunoSEQ 96-well plate was sequenced on a dedicated single-read 150-cycle Illumina NextSeq 550 flow cell. The published analysis was carried out like this. Because the immunoSEQ output held only junctional sequences and lacked quality scores, the filtering could not match the filtering applied to full-length reads. Sequences were annotated with PyIR, a Python wrapper for IgBLAST v1.9, using IMGT germline references to assign V/J genes and CDR3. Reads were filtered out if the reads had weak V/J assignments (E-value above 1e-6), no CDR3, stop codons, out-of-frame junctions, or ambiguous translated residues. V3J clonotypes were defined as sequences sharing an identical inferred V gene, J gene, and CDR3 amino acid sequence. To compute the percentage overlap between repertoires, the number of shared unique clonotypes was divided by the size of the smaller repertoire. Three approaches were used to assess repertoire richness: RTK rarefaction, the Chao1 estimator, and Recon v2.1 estimates of unobserved clonotypes. OLGA was used to compute generation probabilities for all TCRbeta clonotypes that the gDNA method yielded from a handful of donors. TCRdb carries this immuneACCESS record with in-frame sequences only. Its versions omit some clonotypes, under half of them owing to an unresolved V gene in the studies checked, with the rest unexplained. The V and J calls and clone size come from that table; D and trimming were worked out from the DNA. For this sample there are more than 2,000,000 clones; approximately 94% appear just once. 0.13% to 0.15% of the sample belongs to the ten largest clones.

This sample is part of a study of shared clonotypes between healthy human individuals (dated by TCRdb to the early 2020s). In terms of the full investigation: Three men and a couple of women, aged 18 to 49 years, made up the cohort. For each donor, CD4 naive and CD4 memory were each run on three plates, CD8 naive on two plates, and CD8 memory on one plate. To estimate repertoire size and how much clonotype sharing occurs between individuals, the study deeply sequenced the blood TCR repertoires of several healthy adults. To increase sequencing depth and limit assay-specific biases, different laboratories used diverse techniques to prepare libraries and sequence TCR repertoires. Per donor, leukapheresis produced somewhere between about 0.94 and 9.5 billion PBMCs. Overall study results and their limits: Clonotypes shared by all four sorted-subset donors showed higher generation probabilities than non-shared clonotypes. Sampling was limited to blood, and TCR repertoires in tissue likely differ from TCR repertoires in blood. Naive subsets generally had larger estimated clonotype richness than memory subsets did. Pairwise subsampling indicated that sequencing depth was expected to affect the degree of clonotype sharing among donors. Across four donors, roughly 5.1% of naive CD4, approximately 3.5% of naive CD8, about 2.3% of memory CD4, and approximately 0.4% of memory CD8 clonotypes were shared. Even with the large sequencing depth, rarefaction of the sorted-subset datasets indicated that sequencing was incomplete. Because the study included a small number of donors, the genetic and exposure-history diversity represented was limited.

The donors were healthy, HIV-negative adults with no recently reported acute infections or vaccinations. Only Caucasian adults living in Nashville, Tennessee, USA were represented among the donors. Magnetic negative selection was used to enrich CD4+ T cells, after which naive cells were positively selected on CD45RA and the negative fraction became the memory subset. Blood was obtained by leukapheresis, after which PBMCs were separated by Ficoll-Histopaque density gradient centrifugation and cryopreserved in liquid nitrogen vapor phase. Analytical flow cytometry was used to check the purity and quantity of every magnetically sorted T cell population. Genomic DNA was isolated from every sorted fraction and measured by UV absorbance on a Nanodrop 2000c. Including the terminal cysteine and phenylalanine, the CDR3 comprises 17 residues. The sequence is cut down to CDR3 DNA, 51 bases in frame from base 1. The germline V gene (reference sequence) yields SGHNT for CDR1 and YYREEE for CDR2. Germline trimming: 2 bases from V, 6 bases from J; junction bases outside gene matches: 10.

The receptor chain draws on TRBV5-4 and TRBJ2-5, with 13 middle bases fitting TRBD2. This TCR came from a man between 18 and 35 years old in good health. The sequencing input was naive CD4+ T cells sorted from blood. Taken with the paper, the label for cell subset or site translates to: CD45RA+ positively selected. The CDR3 protein is CASSLTSGRVYKKTQYF. At the DNA level, the sequence is TGTGCCAGCAGCTTAACTAGCGGGAGGGTTTACAAGAAGACCCAGTACTTC.